This T cell receptor beta chain came from a study of T cell responses to AZD1222 COVID-19 vaccine (dated by TCRdb to the early 2020s). General notes on the study: AZD1222 recipients given second doses at about 4 weeks or at about 12 weeks were pooled, since spike-specific TCR depth and breadth were not found to differ between the two schedules. Trial participants were enrolled by age into 18-55, 56-69 and 70-plus year subgroups, with about 150, 28 and 57 TCR-sequenced participants respectively. TCR sequencing was performed for 230 to 250 trial participants, of whom about 200 were given two doses of AZD1222 and around 26 were given two doses of MenACWY control vaccine. Results the study describes overall, beyond this receptor: Epitopes outside the regions mutated in the B.1.351 and B.1.1.7 variants were reportedly recognized by nearly half of the unique spike-specific TCRs. No day 14 peak-response samples were available, so repertoires were characterized only after the peak T cell response. The 56-69-year group was small, and its depth increase did not reach significance, likely because of low power. After two AZD1222 doses, both the breadth and the depth of spike-specific TCRs were significantly higher than at day 0 and than in MenACWY recipients. Participants were mostly white British, with more females than males. The authors suggested clonal diversity may have been underestimated. CD4 TCRs associated with the vaccine covered the entire spike protein, and the dominant responses were in regions 160-218 and 743-854. Conclusions about previously exposed vaccinees were limited because only six AZD1222 recipients were SARS-CoV-2 seropositive at baseline.

The CDR3 regions of human TCRbeta chains were subjected to immunosequencing. The paper's processing steps were these. Repertoire TCRs were checked for matches against a reference library of SARS-CoV-2-specific TCRs that had been generated using the MIRA antigen-specificity platform. Breadth was defined as the fraction of unique TCRs that were SARS-CoV-2-associated. Depth was defined as the fraction of total T cells that were SARS-CoV-2-associated. Using the MIRA data, each spike-specific TCR was assigned both to the spike region to which the TCR was reactive and to a CD4 or CD8 class. Log10-transformed breadth and depth values were compared by one-way ANOVA with Sidak's multiple comparisons tests. Held by TCRdb, this immuneACCESS table contains in-frame sequences only and omits some clones. Under half of the omission traces to an unresolved V gene where checked; the cause of the rest is unknown. D and trimming come from the DNA, and the V and J calls and clone size come from that table. The sample includes about 120,000 clones, with around 92% observed a single time. 14% of the sample goes to the ten largest clones.

V is cut by 6 bases and J by 0 bases, and the space between the germline ends is 15 bases. The CDR3 runs 16 residues from the cysteine to the phenylalanine. Only the CDR3 DNA is retained, 48 bases long and in frame from the first base. From the germline V gene (reference sequence), CDR1 is LNHDA and CDR2 is SQIVND. In regard to this clone: The clone's antigen remains unknown. Per-base qualities were not stored, and no clone one base away is much larger.

This specimen's time point label, per the study, means: baseline before first vaccination. Vaccinee samples were obtained from the UK trials COV001 and COV002, which included a single-blind randomized controlled phase 2/3 trial of AZD1222 (ChAdOx1 nCoV-19) in healthy adults. For TCRbeta chain sequencing, PBMC samples were collected from trial participants at day 0 and at day 28 after the second dose. The sample here was peripheral blood, taken on day 0 of AZD1222 vaccination. The V gene is TRBV19 and the J gene is TRBJ1-5, with a tentative D gene TRBD1 over 5 matching bases. The origin of this receptor is an adult in good health. CDR3 protein: CASSDRSSYSNQPQHF. The DNA is as follows: TGTGCCAGTAGCGACAGAAGTTCTTATAGCAATCAGCCCCAGCATTTT.